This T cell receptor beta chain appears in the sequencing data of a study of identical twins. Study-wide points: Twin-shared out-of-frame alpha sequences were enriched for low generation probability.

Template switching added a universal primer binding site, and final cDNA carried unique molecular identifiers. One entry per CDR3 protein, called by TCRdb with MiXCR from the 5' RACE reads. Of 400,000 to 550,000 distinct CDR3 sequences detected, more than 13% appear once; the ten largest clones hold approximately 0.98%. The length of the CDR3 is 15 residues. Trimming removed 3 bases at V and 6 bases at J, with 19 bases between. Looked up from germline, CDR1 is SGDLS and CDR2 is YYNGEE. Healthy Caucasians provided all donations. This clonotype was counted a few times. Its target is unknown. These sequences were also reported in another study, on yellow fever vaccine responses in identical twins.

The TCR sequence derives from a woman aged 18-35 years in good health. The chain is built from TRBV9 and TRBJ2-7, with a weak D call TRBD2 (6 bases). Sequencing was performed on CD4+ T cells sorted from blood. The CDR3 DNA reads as TGTGCCAGCAGCGCAACCGGGACTCCGGCGCTCGAGCAGTACTTC. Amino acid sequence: CASSATGTPALEQYF. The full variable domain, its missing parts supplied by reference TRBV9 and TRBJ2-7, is DSGVTQTPKHLITATGQRVTLRCSPRSGDLSVYWYQQSLDQGLQFLIQYYNGEERAKGNILERFSAQQFPDLHSELNLSSLELGDSALYFCASSATGTPALEQYFGPGTRLTVT.